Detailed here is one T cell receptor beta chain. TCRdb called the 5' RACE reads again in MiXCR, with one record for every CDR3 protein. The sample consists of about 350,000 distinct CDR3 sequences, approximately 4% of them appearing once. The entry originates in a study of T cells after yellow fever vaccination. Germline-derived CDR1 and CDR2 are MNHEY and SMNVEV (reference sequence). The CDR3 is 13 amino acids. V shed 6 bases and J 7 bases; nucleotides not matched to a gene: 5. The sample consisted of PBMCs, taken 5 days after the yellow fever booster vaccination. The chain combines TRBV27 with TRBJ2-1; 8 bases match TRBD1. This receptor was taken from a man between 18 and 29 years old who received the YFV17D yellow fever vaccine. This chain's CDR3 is CASRRTGMNEQFF. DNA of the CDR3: TGTGCCAGCAGACGGACAGGGATGAATGAGCAGTTCTTC.